The 30 T cell receptor beta chains below come from one sample, sequenced in a study of cytomegalovirus exposure and HLA in healthy donors (dated 2017 in TCRdb). Library preparation was by the immunoSEQ multiplex PCR assay. A mixture of 60 forward primers for TCR Vbeta segments and 13 reverse primers for TCR Jbeta segments was used in the multiplex PCR. The table was pulled from immuneACCESS by TCRdb, which kept in-frame rearrangements only. Such tables lose some clones; where checked, under half of the loss comes from unresolved V genes, and the rest has no known cause. Within this sample are about 150,000 clones, with more than 75% of them counted one time only. The ten largest make up about 15% of the sample. The sequenced sample consisted of PBMCs. The receptors shown here come from a woman in her thirties or forties in good health and CMV-seronegative.

V is TRBV5-6 and J is TRBJ1-5; D might be TRBD1 (5 bases). Trimming cost V 0 bases and J 0 bases, with 10 bases left between them. Germline loops: CDR1 SGHDT, CDR2 YYEEEE. The CDR3 consists of 16 residues. The CDR3 region has the DNA TGTGCCAGCAGCTTGGGTGGGGGGAATAGCAATCAGCCCCAGCATTTT. Its protein product is CASSLGGGNSNQPQHF.

The chain recombines TRBV4-1 with TRBJ1-1; perhaps TRBD1 as D (6 bases). V lost 5 bases, J lost 1 base, and 17 bases lay in between. CDR1 is MGHRA, CDR2 YSYEKL, per germline. The CDR3 totals 16 residues. This CDR3 is CASSLTGAAGNTEAFF. CDR3 DNA sequence: TGCGCCAGCAGCTTGACAGGCGCAGCCGGGAACACTGAAGCTTTCTTT.

This clone was seen a handful of times. The CDR3 region is CASSIIPGQGSDTQYF. CDR3 sequence (DNA): TGTGCCAGTAGTATAATCCCGGGACAGGGATCAGATACGCAGTATTTT. The V and J genes are TRBV19 and TRBJ2-3; the match to TRBD1 covers 9 bases. The junction had 7 bases not matched to a gene; V was cut back by 2 bases and J by 4 bases. This CDR3 spans 16 amino acids. Germline CDR1 reads LNHDA; CDR2 reads SQIVND (reference sequence).

This clone occurred a few times. This sequence joins TRBV10-2 and TRBJ2-5, with TRBD2 identical over 9 bases. This CDR3 contains 12 residues. Germline CDR1 reads WSHSY; CDR2 reads SAAADI. With 8 bases clipped from V and 5 bases from J, the junction kept 3 bases outside the gene matches. The CDR3 coding sequence is TGCGCCAGCGCGGGGGGGTTGGAGACCCAGTACTTC. This sequence encodes CASAGGLETQYF.

V gene TRBV14 combines with J gene TRBJ2-5; D not resolved. The CDR3 contains 13 residues. The germline CDR1 and CDR2 sequences are SGHDN and FVKESK. Trimming shortened V by 1 base and J by 1 base, and 4 bases separated the two germline ends. The CDR3 sequence is CASSQGLQETQYF. CDR3 in DNA: TGTGCCAGCAGCCAAGGACTCCAAGAGACCCAGTACTTC.

This chain links TRBV4-2 with TRBJ2-7; no definite D call. CDR1 LGHNA and CDR2 YNFKEQ come from the germline V gene. The V gene lost 1 base and the J gene lost 4 bases, with 11 bases spanning the gap. This CDR3 comprises 14 residues. The CDR3 DNA follows: TGTGCCAGCAGCCAAGGAACTATCACTTACGAGCAGTACTTC. Translated, it gives CASSQGTITYEQYF.

The chain combines TRBV18 with TRBJ2-7; 9 nucleotides align to TRBD1. The CDR3 loop spans 15 amino acids. The V gene's germline CDR1 is KGHSH and CDR2 LQKENI. Trimming at V came to 3 bases and at J to 0 bases, leaving 3 bases not matched to a gene. Here the CDR3 reads CASSPPGQGSYEQYF. In DNA, the CDR3 is TGTGCCAGCTCACCGCCGGGACAGGGCTCCTACGAGCAGTACTTC.

The table lists this clone with a few counts. This chain connects TRBV7-2 to TRBJ1-6; D unclear. The CDR3 is 15 residues long. The V end was cut by 1 base, the J end by 7 bases, with 11 bases between. Germline V gives CDR1 SGHTA, CDR2 FQGNSA. This CDR3 reads CASSLGNSLNSPLHF. The CDR3 DNA reads TGTGCCAGCAGCTTAGGCAACAGCCTGAATTCACCCCTCCACTTT.

The J gene is TRBJ2-1, the V gene TRBV7-9, with a tentative D call TRBD2 (5 bases). This CDR3 is built from 16 residues. V lost 3 bases to trimming and J lost 6 bases, with 18 bases between them. The germline V gene encodes CDR1 SEHNR and CDR2 FQNEAQ (reference sequence). CDR3 protein: CASSFTSTEDRNEQFF. The DNA of the CDR3 is TGTGCCAGCAGCTTCACTAGTACGGAGGATCGCAATGAGCAGTTCTTC.

The rearrangement links TRBV9 to TRBJ2-7; the match to TRBD1 covers 8 bases. The CDR3 has 16 residues. Germline V gives CDR1 SGDLS, CDR2 YYNGEE. V dropped 0 bases and J dropped 2; count of bases not matched to a gene: 7. The CDR3 DNA follows: TGTGCCAGCAGCGTAGGCCACCGGGACAGGACCTACGAGCAGTACTTC. This sequence encodes CASSVGHRDRTYEQYF.

The chain links TRBV11-3 to TRBJ2-7, with a possible D match to TRBD1 (8 bases). The CDR3 totals 16 residues. The V end was cut by 4 bases, the J end by 4 bases, with 20 bases between. The germline V gene has CDR1 SGHNT and CDR2 YENEEA. CDR3 in DNA: TGTGCCAGCAGCTCCCAGACAGGGGAGGGGGGTTACGAGCAGTACTTC. It specifies CASSSQTGEGGYEQYF.

The chain is built from TRBV28 and TRBJ2-3, with D tentatively TRBD2 (6 bases). V shed 5 bases and J shed 2 bases, with 17 bases lying between them. The germline gives CDR1 MDHEN, CDR2 SYDVKM. The CDR3 totals 16 residues. CDR3 protein: CASSPSRTIPTDTQYF. The DNA for the CDR3 is TGTGCCAGCAGTCCCAGTCGGACTATCCCCACAGATACGCAGTATTTT.

The chain recombines TRBV9 with TRBJ2-1; TRBD1 matches 9 bases. CDR1 and CDR2 (germline): SGDLS, YYNGEE. V lost 6 bases to trimming and J lost 4 bases; unmatched junction nucleotides: 8. The CDR3 is 15 amino acids. DNA for the CDR3: TGTGCCAGCACCACCGGGACAGGGTATTACAATGAGCAGTTCTTC. Translating it yields CASTTGTGYYNEQFF.

The chain uses TRBV18 and TRBJ2-3; no firm D call. Germline loops: CDR1 KGHSH, CDR2 LQKENI. CDR3 length: 14 residues. With 5 bases removed from V and 0 bases from J, the gap between germline ends came to 9 bases. CDR3 amino acids: CASSGQQSTDTQYF. In nucleotides, the CDR3 is TGTGCCAGCTCAGGGCAACAAAGCACAGATACGCAGTATTTT.

V usage is TRBV29-1 and J usage is TRBJ2-7, with TRBD1 matching over 7 bases. Germline V gene lookup returns CDR1 SQVTM and CDR2 ANQGSEA. The CDR3 length is 12 residues. V lost 7 bases to trimming and J lost 2 bases; unmatched junction nucleotides: 5. The CDR3 loop is CSAGDRAYEQYF. The CDR3 DNA sequence: TGCAGCGCTGGGGACAGAGCCTACGAGCAGTACTTC.

Worth noting for this clone: Its ends do not fully match the called genes, so a read error is possible. The V and J genes are TRBV5-6 and TRBJ2-1; 11 positions match TRBD2. CDR1 and CDR2 (germline): SGHDT, YYEEEE. The CDR3 has 15 amino acids. This chain's CDR3 is CASSPGLADYNEQLF. For the CDR3, the DNA is TGTGCCAGCAGCCCGGGACTAGCGGATTACAATGAGCAGCTCTTC. The complete variable domain, with remaining parts taken from reference TRBV5-6 and TRBJ2-1, reads DAGVTQSPTHLIKTRGQQVTLRCSPKSGHDTVSWYQQALGQGPQFIFQYYEEEERQRGNFPDRFSGHQFPNYSSELNVNALLLGDSALYLCASSPGLADYNEQLFGPGTRLTVL.

V and J are TRBV7-2 and TRBJ2-3; 10 bases align to TRBD2. The V segment lost 1 base and the J segment 2 bases; nucleotides outside the gene matches: 3. CDR1 is SGHTA and CDR2 is FQGNSA in the germline V gene. This CDR3 has 16 residues. The CDR3 DNA reads TGTGCCAGCAGCTTAGTAGGACTAGCGGCCACAGATACGCAGTATTTT. As protein: CASSLVGLAATDTQYF.

V and J are TRBV11-3 and TRBJ2-2; the match to TRBD2 covers 12 bases. The CDR3 totals 14 residues. Per germline, CDR1 SGHNT and CDR2 YENEEA. Trimming at V came to 5 bases and at J to 8 bases, leaving 3 bases not matched to a gene. The CDR3 spells CASSAGTSGGELFF. The CDR3 DNA is TGTGCCAGCAGCGCCGGGACTAGCGGGGGGGAGCTGTTTTTT.

Comments on this clone: The junction shows a germline mismatch at one end, possibly a read error. This chain uses TRBV7-9 with TRBJ1-2, with TRBD1 identical over 7 bases. Germline CDR1 and CDR2: SEHNR and FQNEAQ (reference sequence). This CDR3 is 15 amino acids long. The CDR3 nucleotides are TGTTCCAGCAGCTTTTCGGGACAGCCAGGATATGGCTACACCTTC. Translation: CSSSFSGQPGYGYTF.

The chain is built from TRBV18 and TRBJ2-5, with TRBD2 as a possible D gene (6 bases). The CDR3 has 13 residues. The germline V gene has CDR1 KGHSH and CDR2 LQKENI. V was cut by 3 bases and J by 5 bases, with 10 bases left in between. In DNA, the CDR3 is TGTGCCAGCTCACCGGAGGGATTGGAGACCCAGTACTTC. Amino acid sequence: CASSPEGLETQYF.

The table lists this clone with a count of one. The chain recombines TRBV28 with TRBJ2-7, with TRBD1 as a possible D gene (6 bases). Germline CDR1 is MDHEN and CDR2 is SYDVKM. Between the trimmed V and J ends, which lost 2 bases and 5 bases, there was a span of 16 bases. This CDR3 comprises 15 residues. CDR3 region: CASSLTNDRLDEQYF. DNA of the CDR3: TGTGCCAGCAGTTTAACGAACGACAGGTTAGACGAGCAGTACTTC.

V gene TRBV18 combines with J gene TRBJ1-3; D is ambiguous. V lost 3 bases and J 4 bases, leaving 10 bases between the germline ends. Germline loops: CDR1 KGHSH, CDR2 LQKENI. This CDR3 region has 14 residues. CDR3 region: CASSPDSGGNTIYF. The DNA of the CDR3 is TGTGCCAGCTCACCCGACTCGGGAGGAAACACCATATATTTT. The full variable domain, its missing parts supplied by reference TRBV18 and TRBJ1-3, is NAGVMQNPRHLVRRRGQEARLRCSPMKGHSHVYWYRQLPEEGLKFMVYLQKENIIDESGMPKERFSAEFPKEGPSILRIQQVVRGDSAAYFCASSPDSGGNTIYFGEGSWLTVV.

The chain employs TRBV11-3 and TRBJ2-2, with a weak D call TRBD2 (6 bases). This CDR3 has 12 amino acids. Germline CDR1 and CDR2: SGHNT and YENEEA. Trimming took off 11 bases at V and 5 bases at J, with 12 bases between the two ends. The CDR3 DNA follows: TGTGCCGCGGGGCCTACAACCGGGGAGCTGTTTTTT. It encodes CAAGPTTGELFF.

The chain is built from TRBV15 and TRBJ2-1, with unresolved D. This CDR3 has 14 residues. Looked up from germline, CDR1 is LNHNV and CDR2 is YYDKDF (reference sequence). The V end lost 5 bases, the J end lost 4 bases, and 12 bases lay between the germline ends. The CDR3 here is CATSPSSVYNEQFF. In DNA, the CDR3 is TGTGCCACCAGCCCGTCGAGTGTGTACAATGAGCAGTTCTTC. Looking up the rest from reference TRBV15 and TRBJ2-1 gives the full variable domain: DAMVIQNPRYQVTQFGKPVTLSCSQTLNHNVMYWYQQKSSQAPKLLFHYYDKDFNNEADTPDNFQSRRPNTSFCFLDIRSPGLGDTAMYLCATSPSSVYNEQFFGPGTRLTVL.

The V call is TRBV10-3, the J call TRBJ1-1; D might be TRBD1 (6 bases). This CDR3 has 13 amino acids. Between the trimmed V and J ends, which lost 11 bases and 3 bases, there was a span of 16 bases. From germline, CDR1 is ENHRY and CDR2 SYGVKD. CDR3 bases: TGTGCCGTTAACAACAGGGTCGACACTGAAGCTTTCTTT. Protein sequence: CAVNNRVDTEAFF.

The V gene is TRBV28, the J gene TRBJ2-7, with 8 bases identical to TRBD2. V was pared by 5 bases and J by 4 bases, with 4 bases of the junction left unmatched. CDR3 length: 13 amino acids. Looked up from germline, CDR1 is MDHEN and CDR2 is SYDVKM. The CDR3 protein is CASSSGSIYEQYF. The CDR3 nucleotides read TGTGCCAGCAGTAGCGGGAGCATATACGAGCAGTACTTC.

The chain links TRBV27 to TRBJ2-5; 11 positions agree with TRBD2. The J call could be wrong; TRBJ2-7 is a better fit for the DNA end. Germline values: CDR1 MNHEY, CDR2 SMNVEV (reference sequence). This CDR3 has 18 residues. The CDR3 coding sequence is TGTGCCAGCAGCCTAAACCGTCGACTAGCGGGAAAGACCTACGAGCAGTACTTC. Its translation: CASSLNRRLAGKTYEQYF.

The chain recombines TRBV7-2 with TRBJ1-1; D is uncertain. This CDR3 is built from 15 residues. Germline CDR1 reads SGHTA; CDR2 reads FQGNSA. V was shortened by 3 bases and J by 4 bases, with 15 bases between the two germline ends. As DNA, the CDR3 is TGTGCCAGCAGCTTGAACGGGAAGGAGGGCACTGAAGCTTTCTTT. Its protein is CASSLNGKEGTEAFF.

CDR3 residues: CASSTRQGGDYEQYF. The CDR3 region has the DNA TGTGCCAGCAGCACTCGACAGGGAGGCGACTACGAGCAGTACTTC. The chain carries TRBV7-2 and TRBJ2-5; a possible D gene is TRBD1 (7 bases). The DNA end is more similar to TRBJ2-7, so the J call may be wrong. Germline lookup yields CDR1 SGHTA and CDR2 FQGNSA. The CDR3 has 15 amino acids.

The V gene is TRBV11-2, the J gene TRBJ2-5; TRBD2 matches 8 bases. CDR3 size: 15 residues. The trim removed 3 bases at V and 5 bases at J, leaving 8 bases unmatched. CDR1 SGHAT and CDR2 FQNNGV come from the germline V gene. Written as DNA, the CDR3 is TGTGCCAGCAGCTTCAGCGGGGGCCTCCGGGAGACCCAGTACTTC. Protein: CASSFSGGLRETQYF.